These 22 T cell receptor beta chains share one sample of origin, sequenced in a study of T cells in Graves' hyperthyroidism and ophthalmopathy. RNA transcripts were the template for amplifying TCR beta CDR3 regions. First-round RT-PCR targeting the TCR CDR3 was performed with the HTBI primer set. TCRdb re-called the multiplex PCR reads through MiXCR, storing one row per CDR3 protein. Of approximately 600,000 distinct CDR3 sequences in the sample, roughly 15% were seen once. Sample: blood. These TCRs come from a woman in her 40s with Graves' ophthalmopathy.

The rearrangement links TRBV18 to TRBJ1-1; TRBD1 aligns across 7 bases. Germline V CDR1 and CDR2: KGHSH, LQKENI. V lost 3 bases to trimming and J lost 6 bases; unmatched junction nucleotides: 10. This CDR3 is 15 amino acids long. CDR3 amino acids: CASSPKTGREAEAFF. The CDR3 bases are TGTGCCAGCTCACCCAAGACAGGGAGGGAAGCTGAAGCTTTCTTT. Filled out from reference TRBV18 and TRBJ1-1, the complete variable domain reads NAGVMQNPRHLVRRRGQEARLRCSPMKGHSHVYWYRQLPEEGLKFMVYLQKENIIDESGMPKERFSAEFPKEGPSILRIQQVVRGDSAAYFCASSPKTGREAEAFFGQGTRLTVV.

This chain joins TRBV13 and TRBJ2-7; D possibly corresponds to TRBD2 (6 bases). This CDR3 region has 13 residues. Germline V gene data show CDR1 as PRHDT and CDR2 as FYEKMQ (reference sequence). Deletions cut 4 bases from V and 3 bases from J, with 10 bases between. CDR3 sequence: CASSYGTFYEQYF. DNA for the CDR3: TGTGCCAGCAGCTACGGGACTTTCTACGAGCAGTACTTC.

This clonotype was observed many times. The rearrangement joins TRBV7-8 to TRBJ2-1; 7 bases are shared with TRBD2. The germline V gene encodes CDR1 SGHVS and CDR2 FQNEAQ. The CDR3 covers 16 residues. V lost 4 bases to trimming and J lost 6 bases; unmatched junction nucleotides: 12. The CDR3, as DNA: TGTGCCAGCAGCTCATACCCAGAGGCGGGAGTCAATGAGCAGTTCTTC. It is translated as CASSSYPEAGVNEQFF. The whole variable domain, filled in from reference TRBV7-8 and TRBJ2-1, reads GAGVSQSPRYKVAKRGQDVALRCDPISGHVSLFWYQQALGQGPEFLTYFQNEAQLDKSGLPSDRFFAERPEGSVSTLKIQRTQQEDSAVYLCASSSYPEAGVNEQFFGPGTRLTVL.

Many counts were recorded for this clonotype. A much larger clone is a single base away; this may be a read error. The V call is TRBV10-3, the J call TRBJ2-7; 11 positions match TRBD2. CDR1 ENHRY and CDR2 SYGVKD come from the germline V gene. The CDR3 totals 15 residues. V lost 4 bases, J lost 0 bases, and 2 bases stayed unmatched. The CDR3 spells CAISAGTSGSYEQYF. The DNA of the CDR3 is TGTGCCATCAGTGCGGGGACTAGCGGCTCCTACGAGCAGTACTTC.

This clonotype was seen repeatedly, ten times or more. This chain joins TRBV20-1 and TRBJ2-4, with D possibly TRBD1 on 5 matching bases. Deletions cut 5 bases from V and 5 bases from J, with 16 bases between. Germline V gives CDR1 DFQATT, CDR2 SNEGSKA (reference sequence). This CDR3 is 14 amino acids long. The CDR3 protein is CSAGPPDTQNIQYF. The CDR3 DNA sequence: TGCAGTGCTGGACCCCCGGACACCCAAAACATTCAGTACTTC.

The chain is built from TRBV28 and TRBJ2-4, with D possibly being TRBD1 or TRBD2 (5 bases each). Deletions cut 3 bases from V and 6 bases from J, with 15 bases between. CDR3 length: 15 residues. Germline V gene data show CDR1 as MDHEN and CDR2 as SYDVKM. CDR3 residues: CASSLRVGAGNIQYF. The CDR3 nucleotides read TGTGCCAGCAGTTTGCGGGTCGGGGCGGGAAACATTCAGTACTTC.

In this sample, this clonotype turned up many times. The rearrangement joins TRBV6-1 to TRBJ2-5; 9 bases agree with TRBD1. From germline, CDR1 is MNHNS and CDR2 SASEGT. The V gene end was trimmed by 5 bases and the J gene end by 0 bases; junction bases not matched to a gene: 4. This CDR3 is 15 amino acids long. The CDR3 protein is CASSKGQGYQETQYF. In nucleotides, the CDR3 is TGTGCCAGCAGTAAGGGACAGGGTTACCAAGAGACCCAGTACTTC.

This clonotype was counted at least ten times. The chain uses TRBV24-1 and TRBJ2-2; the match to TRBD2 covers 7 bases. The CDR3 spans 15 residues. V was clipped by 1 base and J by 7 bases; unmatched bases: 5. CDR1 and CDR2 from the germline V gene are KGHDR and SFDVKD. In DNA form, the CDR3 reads TGTGCCACCAGTGATTTCGGGGGGTCCGGCGGGGAGCTGTTTTTT. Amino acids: CATSDFGGSGGELFF.

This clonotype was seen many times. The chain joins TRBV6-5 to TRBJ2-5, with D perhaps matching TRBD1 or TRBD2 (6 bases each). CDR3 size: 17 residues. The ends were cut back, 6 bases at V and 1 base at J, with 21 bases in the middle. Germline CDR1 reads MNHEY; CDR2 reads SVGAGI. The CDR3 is CASSSRGPGNVQETQYF. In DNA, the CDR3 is TGTGCCAGCAGCTCTCGGGGGCCGGGGAACGTCCAAGAGACCCAGTACTTC.

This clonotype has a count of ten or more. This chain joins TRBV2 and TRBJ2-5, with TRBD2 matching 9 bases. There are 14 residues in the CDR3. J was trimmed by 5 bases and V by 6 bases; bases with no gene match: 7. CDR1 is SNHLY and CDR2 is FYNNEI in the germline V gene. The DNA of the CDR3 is TGTGCCAGCAGCGATGGGACTAGCAGGGAGACCCAGTACTTC. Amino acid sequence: CASSDGTSRETQYF. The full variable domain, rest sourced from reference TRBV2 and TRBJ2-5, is EPEVTQTPSHQVTQMGQEVILRCVPISNHLYFYWYRQILGQKVEFLVSFYNNEISEKSEIFDDQFSVERPDGSNFTLKIRSTKLEDSAMYFCASSDGTSRETQYFGPGTRLLVL.

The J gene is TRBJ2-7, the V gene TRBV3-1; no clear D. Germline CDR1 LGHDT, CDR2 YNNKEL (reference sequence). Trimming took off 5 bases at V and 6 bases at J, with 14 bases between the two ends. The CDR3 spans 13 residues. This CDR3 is CASSVGLGSEQYF. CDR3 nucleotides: TGTGCCAGCAGCGTGGGTCTGGGCTCCGAGCAGTACTTC.

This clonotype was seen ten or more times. CDR3 amino acids: CASSLAGTYGYTF. The CDR3 nucleotides are TGTGCCAGCAGTTTGGCGGGGACCTATGGCTACACCTTC. The chain is built from TRBV6-2 or TRBV6-3 and TRBJ1-2, with TRBD1 as a possible D gene (5 bases). Germline-derived CDR1 and CDR2 are MNHEY and SVGEGT. V was cut by 4 bases and J by 4 bases, with 10 bases left in between. The length of the CDR3 is 13 residues.

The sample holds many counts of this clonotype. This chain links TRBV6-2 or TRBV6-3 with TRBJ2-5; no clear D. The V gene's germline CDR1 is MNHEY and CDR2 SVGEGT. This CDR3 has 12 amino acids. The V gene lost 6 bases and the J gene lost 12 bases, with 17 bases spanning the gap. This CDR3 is CASSIDPTPKYF. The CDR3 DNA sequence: TGTGCCAGCAGCATAGACCCGACCCCAAAGTACTTC.

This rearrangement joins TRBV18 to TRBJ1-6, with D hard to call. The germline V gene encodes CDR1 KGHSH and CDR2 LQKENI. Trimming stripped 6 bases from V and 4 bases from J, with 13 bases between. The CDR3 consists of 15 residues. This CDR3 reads CASSSDGSYNSPLHF. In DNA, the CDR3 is TGTGCCAGCTCGTCCGATGGGTCTTATAATTCACCCCTCCACTTT.

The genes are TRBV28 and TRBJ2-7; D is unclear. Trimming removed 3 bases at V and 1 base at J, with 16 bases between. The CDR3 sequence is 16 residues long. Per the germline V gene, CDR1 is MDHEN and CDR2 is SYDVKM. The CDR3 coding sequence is TGTGCCAGCAGTTTGTTCTCTAGAGGTTTATCCTACGAGCAGTACTTC. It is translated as CASSLFSRGLSYEQYF.

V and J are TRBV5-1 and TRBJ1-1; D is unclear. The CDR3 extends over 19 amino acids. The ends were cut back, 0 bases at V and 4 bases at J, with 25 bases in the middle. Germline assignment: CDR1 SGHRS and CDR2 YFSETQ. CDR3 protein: CASSLGLPLARREGTEAFF. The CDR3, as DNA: TGCGCCAGCAGCTTGGGACTCCCCTTGGCGAGAAGAGAGGGCACTGAAGCTTTCTTT. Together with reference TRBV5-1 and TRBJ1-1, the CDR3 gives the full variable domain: KAGVTQTPRYLIKTRGQQVTLSCSPISGHRSVSWYQQTPGQGLQFLFEYFSETQRNKGNFPGRFSGRQFSNSRSEMNVSTLELGDSALYLCASSLGLPLARREGTEAFFGQGTRLTVV.

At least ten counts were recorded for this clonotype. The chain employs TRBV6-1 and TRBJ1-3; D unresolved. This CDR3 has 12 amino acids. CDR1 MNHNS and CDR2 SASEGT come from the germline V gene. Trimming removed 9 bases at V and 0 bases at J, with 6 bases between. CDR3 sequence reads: CASKASGNTIYF. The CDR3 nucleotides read TGTGCCAGTAAGGCCTCTGGAAACACCATATATTTT.

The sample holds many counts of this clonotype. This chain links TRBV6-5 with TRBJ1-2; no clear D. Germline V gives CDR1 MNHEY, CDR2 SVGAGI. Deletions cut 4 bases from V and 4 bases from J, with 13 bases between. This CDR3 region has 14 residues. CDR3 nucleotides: TGTGCCAGCAGTTTAGGGATGGGCTCCTATGGCTACACCTTC. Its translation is CASSLGMGSYGYTF.

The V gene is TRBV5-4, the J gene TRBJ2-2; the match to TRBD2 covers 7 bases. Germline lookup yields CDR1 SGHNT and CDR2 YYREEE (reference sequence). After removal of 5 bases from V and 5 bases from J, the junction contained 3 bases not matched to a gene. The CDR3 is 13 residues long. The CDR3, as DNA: TGTGCCAGCAGTCAACTAGCGACCGGGGAGCTGTTTTTT. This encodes CASSQLATGELFF.

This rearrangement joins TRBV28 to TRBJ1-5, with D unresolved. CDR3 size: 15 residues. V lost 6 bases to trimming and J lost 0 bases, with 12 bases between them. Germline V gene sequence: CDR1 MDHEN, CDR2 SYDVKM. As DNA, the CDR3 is TGTGCCAGCAGCCCTGTCCGTTATAGCAATCAGCCCCAGCATTTT. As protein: CASSPVRYSNQPQHF.

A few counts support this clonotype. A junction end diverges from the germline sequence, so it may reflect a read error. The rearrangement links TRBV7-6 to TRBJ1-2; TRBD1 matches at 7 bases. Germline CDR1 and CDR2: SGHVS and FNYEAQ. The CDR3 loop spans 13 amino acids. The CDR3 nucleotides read TGTGCCAGCAGCCAGGGGGGGAGTTATGGCTGCACCTTC. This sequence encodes CASSQGGSYGCTF.

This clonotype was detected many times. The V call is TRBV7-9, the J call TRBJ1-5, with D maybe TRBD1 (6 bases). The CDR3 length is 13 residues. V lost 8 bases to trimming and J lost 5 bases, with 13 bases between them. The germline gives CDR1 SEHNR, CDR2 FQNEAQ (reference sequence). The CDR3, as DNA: TGTGCCAGCGGGCAGGGGCCATATCAGCCCCAGCATTTT. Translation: CASGQGPYQPQHF.